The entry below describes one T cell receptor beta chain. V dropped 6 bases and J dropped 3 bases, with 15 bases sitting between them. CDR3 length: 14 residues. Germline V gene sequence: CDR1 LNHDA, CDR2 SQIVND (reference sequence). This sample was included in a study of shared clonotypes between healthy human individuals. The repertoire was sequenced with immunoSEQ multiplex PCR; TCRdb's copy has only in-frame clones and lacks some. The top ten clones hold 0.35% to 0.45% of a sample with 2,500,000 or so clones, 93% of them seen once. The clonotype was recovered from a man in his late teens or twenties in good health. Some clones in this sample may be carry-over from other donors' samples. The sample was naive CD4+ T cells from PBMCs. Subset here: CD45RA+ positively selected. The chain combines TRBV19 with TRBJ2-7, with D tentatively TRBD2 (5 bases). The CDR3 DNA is TGTGCCAGTAGGTTGACCGGGCGGGTCTACGAGCAGTACTTC. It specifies CASRLTGRVYEQYF.